One and the same sample provided the 23 T cell receptor beta chains below, sequenced in a study of blood T cell repertoires in COVID-19 (TCRdb year 2020). The library was obtained by the immunoSEQ multiplex PCR assay. In TCRdb, the immuneACCESS table is reduced to in-frame sequences with V and J assigned. These tables do not hold every clone; where another copy was compared, an unresolved V gene accounts for under half, and the others remain unexplained. The sample profile shows 150,000 to 200,000 clones; less than 90% of them were found once. The ten largest clones add up to under 2.5% of the sample. Sequencing was done on a sample of peripheral blood. The source of these receptors is a man between 70 and 80 years old with active or convalescent COVID-19.

The V gene is TRBV2, the J gene TRBJ2-5; tentative D call: TRBD2 (7 bases). The CDR3 is 13 residues long. The V end lost 7 bases, the J end lost 5 bases, and 14 bases lay between the germline ends. CDR1 and CDR2 from the germline V gene are SNHLY and FYNNEI. In DNA form, the CDR3 reads TGTGCCAGCAACCCGGGGGGCCTCGAGACCCAGTACTTC. Amino acids: CASNPGGLETQYF.

The chain employs TRBV6-2 or TRBV6-3 and TRBJ2-7; possibly TRBD1 for D (7 bases). Trimming took off 5 bases at V and 1 base at J, with 15 bases between the two ends. Germline V lookup: CDR1 MNHEY, CDR2 SVGEGT. The CDR3 has 15 residues. The CDR3 reads CASSHKGGQSYEQYF. CDR3 nucleotides: TGTGCCAGCAGTCACAAGGGGGGACAGTCCTACGAGCAGTACTTC.

This sequence joins TRBV4-3 and TRBJ2-1; D call uncertain. The germline V gene encodes CDR1 LGHNA and CDR2 YSLEER. The CDR3 is made up of 15 amino acids. Trimming took off 2 bases at V and 3 bases at J, with 11 bases between the two ends. The CDR3 region has the DNA TGCGCCAGCAGCCAATCTAGAGTAAACTACAATGAGCAGTTCTTC. The encoded protein is CASSQSRVNYNEQFF.

The CDR3 sequence is CAISEGQGAGETQYF. CDR3 in DNA: TGTGCCATCAGTGAAGGACAGGGGGCAGGGGAGACCCAGTACTTC. The chain carries TRBV10-3 and TRBJ2-5; 11 bases agree with TRBD1. CDR3 size: 15 residues. Germline loops: CDR1 ENHRY, CDR2 SYGVKD. The V gene end was trimmed by 3 bases and the J gene end by 5 bases; junction bases not matched to a gene: 5.

The DNA of the CDR3 is TGTGCCAGCAGTGAATTAATGACAGGGGGACAGCCCCAGCATTTT. Encoded protein: CASSELMTGGQPQHF. The gene calls are TRBV6-1 and TRBJ1-5; 9 nucleotides match TRBD1. Germline V gene lookup returns CDR1 MNHNS and CDR2 SASEGT. The V and J ends lost 2 bases and 7 bases, in that order; junction bases with no gene match: 6. The CDR3 sequence is 15 residues long.

The rearrangement joins TRBV30 to TRBJ2-1; D is possibly TRBD2 (6 bases). V lost 3 bases, J lost 7 bases, and 13 bases lay in between. Germline CDR1 reads GTSNPN; CDR2 reads SVGIG (reference sequence). This CDR3 has 13 amino acids. The CDR3 nucleotides read TGTGCCTGGAGCAGGGACTCGTGGAATGAGCAGTTCTTC. This translates into CAWSRDSWNEQFF.

This chain joins TRBV7-8 and TRBJ2-5, with a tentative D call TRBD2 (6 bases). There are 14 residues in the CDR3. Germline CDR1 SGHVS, CDR2 FQNEAQ. V lost 4 bases, J lost 4 bases, and 13 bases lay in between. CDR3 residues: CASSSPGSPETQYF. The DNA for the CDR3 is TGTGCCAGCAGCTCTCCCGGGAGCCCAGAGACCCAGTACTTC.

The DNA of the CDR3 is TGTGCCACCAGTGATGTACGAGCGGGAGGTACCCACGAGCAGTACTTC. This encodes CATSDVRAGGTHEQYF. The chain is built from TRBV24-1 and TRBJ2-7; 9 bases fit TRBD2. This CDR3 is built from 16 residues. Germline-derived CDR1 and CDR2 are KGHDR and SFDVKD. V lost 3 bases and J lost 5; bases outside the gene matches: 10.

The gene calls are TRBV20-1 and TRBJ2-1, with 10 bases fitting TRBD2. The CDR3 is 13 amino acids. The trim removed 3 bases at V and 7 bases at J, leaving 3 bases unmatched. In germline, CDR1 is DFQATT, CDR2 SNEGSKA (reference sequence). CDR3 nucleotides: TGCAGTGCTAGTACTAGCGGGGAAAATGAGCAGTTCTTC. This translates into CSASTSGENEQFF.

This clone showed up just a few times. J is TRBJ1-6 and V is TRBV10-3; D not certain. From germline, CDR1 is ENHRY and CDR2 SYGVKD. There are 15 residues in the CDR3. Between the trimmed V and J ends, which lost 3 bases and 6 bases, there was a span of 12 bases. The chain's CDR3 is CAISEEENPNSPLHF. The CDR3 bases are TGTGCCATCAGTGAAGAGGAAAACCCTAATTCACCCCTCCACTTT.

This clone was seen only a few times. This sequence joins TRBV28 and TRBJ2-7; 12 bases are a match to TRBD2. The CDR3 extends over 17 amino acids. CDR1 is MDHEN, CDR2 SYDVKM, per germline. With V trimmed by 5 bases and J by 1 base, 9 bases remained unmatched. CDR3 in DNA: TGTGCCAGCAGTCCCGGACTAGCGGGGATATTTTCCTACGAGCAGTACTTC. It yields the protein CASSPGLAGIFSYEQYF.

The rearrangement uses TRBV3-1 (or the pseudogene TRBV3-2) and TRBJ2-1; TRBD2 might be the D (6 bases). This CDR3 has 13 residues. Trimming removed 4 bases from V and 4 bases from J, with 8 bases in between. Germline CDR1 reads LGHDT; CDR2 reads YNNKEL (reference sequence). CDR3 in amino acids: CASSLGGYNEQFF. The CDR3 nucleotides are TGTGCCAGCAGCCTGGGAGGATACAATGAGCAGTTCTTC.

The chain carries TRBV30 and TRBJ2-7; 9 nucleotides align to TRBD1. Germline CDR1 is GTSNPN and CDR2 is SVGIG (reference sequence). V trimming: 1 base; J trimming: 4 bases; junction bases outside the gene matches: 2. CDR3 size: 13 residues. The CDR3 DNA follows: TGTGCCTGGAGTGGCGGGACAGGGTACGAGCAGTACTTC. Translating gives CAWSGGTGYEQYF.

The gene calls are TRBV19 and TRBJ2-7; 13 positions agree with TRBD2. The CDR3 is made up of 15 amino acids. Germline V CDR1 and CDR2: LNHDA, SQIVND (reference sequence). J gave up 6 bases and V 5 bases, and 7 bases lay outside the gene matches. The CDR3 DNA follows: TGTGCCAGTAGTCCCCGACTAGCGGGAGGTGGCGAGCAGTACTTC. Its translation: CASSPRLAGGGEQYF.

The V gene is TRBV5-4, the J gene TRBJ1-6; D gene ambiguous. This CDR3 has 14 amino acids. The germline V and J ends were trimmed by 3 bases and 6 bases, with 10 bases remaining between them. Germline CDR1 reads SGHNT; CDR2 reads YYREEE (reference sequence). The CDR3 reads CASSSDIGNSPLHF. CDR3 DNA sequence: TGTGCCAGCAGCTCAGACATCGGTAATTCACCCCTCCACTTT.

The chain couples TRBV19 to TRBJ1-4, with no clear D. The CDR3 is 15 residues long. Germline CDR1 and CDR2: LNHDA and SQIVND (reference sequence). Trimming removed 5 bases from V and 7 bases from J, with 17 bases in between. The CDR3 protein is CASSAGEGRSEKLFF. The CDR3 DNA reads TGTGCCAGTAGTGCCGGAGAGGGCAGGAGTGAAAAACTGTTTTTT.

This rearrangement joins TRBV3-1 (or the pseudogene TRBV3-2) to TRBJ1-2; possibly TRBD1 for D (6 bases). The CDR3 covers 18 residues. Trimming stripped 1 base from V and 6 bases from J, with 24 bases between. The germline CDR1 and CDR2 sequences are LGHDT and YNNKEL (reference sequence). In DNA, the CDR3 is TGTGCCAGCAGCCAAGTTAGGAGCTACCGGGACAATTATAATGGCTACACCTTC. It translates to CASSQVRSYRDNYNGYTF.

V usage is TRBV5-4 and J usage is TRBJ2-7, with 9 bases fitting TRBD2. J gave up 1 base and V 4 bases, and 9 bases lay outside the gene matches. Germline assignment: CDR1 SGHNT and CDR2 YYREEE (reference sequence). This CDR3 has 16 amino acids. The CDR3 protein is CASSKDSGRWSYEQYF. CDR3 bases: TGTGCCAGCAGCAAAGATAGCGGGAGATGGTCCTACGAGCAGTACTTC.

V and J are TRBV7-2 and TRBJ2-3; the match to TRBD2 covers 9 bases. V lost 5 bases to trimming and J lost 4 bases; unmatched junction nucleotides: 4. Germline loops: CDR1 SGHTA, CDR2 FQGNSA. The CDR3 covers 14 residues. The CDR3: CASSAAGGPDTQYF. The CDR3 nucleotides read TGTGCCAGCAGCGCGGCGGGGGGGCCAGATACGCAGTATTTT.

The V call is TRBV5-4, the J call TRBJ2-7, with a possible D match to TRBD2 (6 bases). The CDR3 runs to 12 residues. V was shortened by 3 bases and J by 5 bases, with 9 bases between the two germline ends. CDR1 is SGHNT, CDR2 YYREEE, per germline (reference sequence). The CDR3 is CASSSPGDEQYF. CDR3 DNA sequence: TGTGCCAGCAGCTCTCCGGGGGACGAGCAGTACTTC.

CDR3: CATSSGVSYNEQFF. As DNA, the CDR3 is TGTGCCACCAGCAGCGGGGTTTCCTACAATGAGCAGTTCTTC. The chain has TRBV15 and TRBJ2-1, with D tentatively TRBD2 (5 bases). Trimming shortened V by 3 bases and J by 1 base, and 7 bases separated the two germline ends. Germline V gene lookup returns CDR1 LNHNV and CDR2 YYDKDF (reference sequence). CDR3 length: 14 amino acids.

This clone showed up just once. The V gene is TRBV7-2, the J gene TRBJ2-5; the D gene is possibly TRBD2 (5 bases). Trimming shortened V by 2 bases and J by 3 bases, and 7 bases separated the two germline ends. The germline V gene encodes CDR1 SGHTA and CDR2 FQGNSA. CDR3 length: 13 amino acids. This CDR3 is CASSLMREETQYF. The CDR3, as DNA: TGTGCCAGCAGCTTAATGAGGGAAGAGACCCAGTACTTC.

The CDR3 is CASSPTTGGPDEQYF. The CDR3 DNA reads as TGTGCCAGCAGCCCCACTACAGGGGGCCCCGACGAGCAGTACTTC. The chain uses TRBV6-5 and TRBJ2-7; 9 nucleotides agree with TRBD1. The CDR3 runs 15 residues. CDR1 and CDR2 from the germline V gene are MNHEY and SVGAGI. V was clipped by 6 bases and J by 5 bases; unmatched bases: 11.